These T cell receptor beta chains were read from a single sample in a study of blood T cell repertoires in COVID-19. The protocol was immunoSEQ multiplex PCR, while the TCRdb copy is restricted to in-frame clones and leaves out a portion. The sample contains some 370,000 clones, about 89% of which appear only once. The sample comprised peripheral blood. These receptor sequences come from a woman aged 25 to 39 with COVID-19, enrolled during active disease. The CDR3 runs from the conserved cysteine through the conserved F or W. Fields, in order: V gene, J gene, D gene, clone size, CDR3 protein, CDR3 DNA. A D gene is named only where the DNA matches it firmly. Only part of the rows carry a size: once, few, many, or a class if the clone is expanded.

>TRBV4-1|TRBJ1-2|TRBD1|.
CASSQDLAGGAYGYTF
TGCGCCAGCAGCCAAGATTTAGCAGGGGGCGCATATGGCTACACCTTC
>TRBV27|TRBJ2-1|.|once
CASSQGGLRYNEQFF
TGTGCCAGCAGCCAAGGCGGGTTAAGATACAATGAGCAGTTCTTC
>TRBV7-9|TRBJ1-1|.|.
CASSLDLSGNTEAFF
TGTGCCAGCAGCTTAGATTTGTCCGGGAACACTGAAGCTTTCTTT
>TRBV18|TRBJ2-3|.|.
CASSPQNTQYF
TGTGCCAGCTCACCCCAGAATACGCAGTATTTT
>TRBV19|TRBJ1-5|TRBD1|.
CASSIAQGANQPQHF
TGTGCCAGTAGTATTGCACAGGGGGCCAATCAGCCCCAGCATTTT
>TRBV28|TRBJ2-1|.|.
CASSSGQDYNEQFF
TGTGCCAGCAGTTCTGGGCAGGACTACAATGAGCAGTTCTTC
>TRBV7-2|TRBJ2-4|.|.
CASSLAGGRNIQYF
TGTGCCAGCAGCTTAGCGGGAGGTAGAAACATTCAGTACTTC
>TRBV18|TRBJ1-2|TRBD1|.
CASSRDRGEYGYTF
TGTGCCAGCTCCAGGGACAGGGGCGAGTATGGCTACACCTTC
>TRBV6-2/TRBV6-3|TRBJ2-1|.|.
CASSYFGGTYNEQFF
TGTGCCAGCAGTTATTTTGGGGGGACCTACAATGAGCAGTTCTTC
>TRBV19|TRBJ1-5|.|few
CASMSGWTQPQHF
TGTGCCAGTATGTCAGGGTGGACTCAGCCCCAGCATTTT
>TRBV3-1/TRBV3-2|TRBJ2-7|.|.
CASTPGRVLHEQYF
TGTGCCAGCACCCCGGGCAGGGTCCTCCACGAGCAGTACTTC
>TRBV7-9|TRBJ1-1|.|few
CASSFQGNTEAFF
TGTGCCAGCAGTTTCCAGGGGAACACTGAAGCTTTCTTT
>TRBV5-5|TRBJ1-2|.|.
CASSLTRAPGVGYTF
TGTGCCAGCAGCCTCACCCGGGCCCCCGGGGTTGGCTACACCTTC
>TRBV19|TRBJ2-7|.|few
CASSIGASSYEQYF
TGTGCCAGTAGTATAGGAGCGAGCTCCTACGAGCAGTACTTC
>TRBV7-2|TRBJ2-7|TRBD1|.
CASNRIRDSNQEQYF
TGTGCCAGCAACCGGATAAGGGACAGTAACCAGGAGCAGTACTTC
>TRBV4-1|TRBJ2-6|TRBD2|.
CASCRGGLVSGANVLTF
TGCGCCAGCTGTCGGGGGGGGCTAGTCTCTGGGGCCAACGTCCTGACTTTC
>TRBV5-1|TRBJ1-5|TRBD1|.
CASSSGQGNQPQHF
TGCGCCAGCAGCTCGGGACAGGGAAATCAGCCCCAGCATTTT
>TRBV7-9|TRBJ2-5|.|.
CASSPRQSREETQYF
TGTGCCAGCAGCCCACGACAGTCACGGGAAGAGACCCAGTACTTC
>TRBV28|TRBJ2-3|TRBD2|.
CASSIAGSDTQYF
TGTGCCAGCAGTATAGCGGGATCAGATACGCAGTATTTT
>TRBV28|TRBJ1-1|TRBD1|few
CASGTGTTEAFF
TGTGCCTCCGGGACAGGGACCACTGAAGCTTTCTTT
>TRBV15|TRBJ1-2|.|.
CATSREPGIYGYTF
TGTGCCACCAGCAGAGAGCCGGGGATCTATGGCTACACCTTC
>TRBV7-6|TRBJ2-1|TRBD2|.
CASSSRTSEQFF
TGTGCCAGCAGCTCTCGGACTAGCGAGCAGTTCTTC
>TRBV30|TRBJ1-6|TRBD1|.
CAWSVHPTGEMSPLHF
TGTGCCTGGAGTGTACATCCCACAGGGGAAATGTCACCCCTCCACTTT
>TRBV5-6|TRBJ1-2|.|.
CASSNVGGTNYGYTF
TGTGCCAGCAGCAACGTCGGAGGGACGAACTATGGCTACACCTTC
>TRBV4-1|TRBJ2-5|.|.
CASSQDQGGWRETQYF
TGCGCCAGCAGCCAAGACCAGGGGGGCTGGAGGGAGACCCAGTACTTC
>TRBV2|TRBJ2-3|TRBD2|.
CASNIGLVEGTDTQYF
TGTGCCAGCAACATCGGACTAGTTGAAGGTACAGATACGCAGTATTTT
>TRBV7-9|TRBJ1-1|.|.
CASSFAGIGAFF
TGTGCCAGCAGCTTCGCAGGGATTGGAGCTTTCTTT
>TRBV30|TRBJ1-1|TRBD1|.
CAWGSGRGLTEAFF
TGTGCCTGGGGGTCGGGCAGGGGGCTTACTGAAGCTTTCTTT
>TRBV3-1/TRBV3-2|TRBJ2-1|TRBD2|once
CASSQGLAGGYNEQFF
TGTGCCAGCAGCCAAGGCCTAGCGGGAGGGTACAATGAGCAGTTCTTC
>TRBV28|TRBJ2-5|.|.
CASSLAGREETQYF
TGTGCCAGCAGTTTAGCGGGACGAGAAGAGACCCAGTACTTC
>TRBV13|TRBJ2-1|TRBD2|.
CASSFGAGGSSYNEQFF
TGTGCCAGCAGCTTTGGAGCGGGAGGGAGCTCCTACAATGAGCAGTTCTTC
>TRBV2|TRBJ2-7|TRBD2|.
CASRGTSGREYEQYF
TGTGCCAGCAGGGGGACTAGCGGGAGGGAGTACGAGCAGTACTTC
>TRBV28|TRBJ1-2|TRBD1|once
CASSGGQGATGYTF
TGTGCCAGCAGTGGGGGACAGGGGGCGACTGGCTACACCTTC
>TRBV5-4|TRBJ2-5|.|once
CASSLDAGIQETQYF
TGTGCCAGCAGCTTGGACGCAGGGATCCAAGAGACCCAGTACTTC
>TRBV11-3|TRBJ2-2|.|.
CASSLGGKAGELFF
TGTGCCAGCAGCTTAGGCGGGAAAGCCGGGGAGCTGTTTTTT